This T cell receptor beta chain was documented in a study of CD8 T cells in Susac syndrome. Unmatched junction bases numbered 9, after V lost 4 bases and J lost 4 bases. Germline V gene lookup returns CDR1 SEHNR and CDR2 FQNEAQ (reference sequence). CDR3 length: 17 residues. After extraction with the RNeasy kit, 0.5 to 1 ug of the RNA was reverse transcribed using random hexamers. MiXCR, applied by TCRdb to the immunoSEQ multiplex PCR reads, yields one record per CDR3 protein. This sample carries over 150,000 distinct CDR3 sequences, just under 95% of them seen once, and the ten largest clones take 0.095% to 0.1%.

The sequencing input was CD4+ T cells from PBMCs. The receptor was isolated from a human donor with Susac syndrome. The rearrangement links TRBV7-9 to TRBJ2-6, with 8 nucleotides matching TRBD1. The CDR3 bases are TGTGCCAGCAGCTCGACAGGGGCGTTTGGGGGGGCCAACGTCCTGACTTTC. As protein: CASSSTGAFGGANVLTF.